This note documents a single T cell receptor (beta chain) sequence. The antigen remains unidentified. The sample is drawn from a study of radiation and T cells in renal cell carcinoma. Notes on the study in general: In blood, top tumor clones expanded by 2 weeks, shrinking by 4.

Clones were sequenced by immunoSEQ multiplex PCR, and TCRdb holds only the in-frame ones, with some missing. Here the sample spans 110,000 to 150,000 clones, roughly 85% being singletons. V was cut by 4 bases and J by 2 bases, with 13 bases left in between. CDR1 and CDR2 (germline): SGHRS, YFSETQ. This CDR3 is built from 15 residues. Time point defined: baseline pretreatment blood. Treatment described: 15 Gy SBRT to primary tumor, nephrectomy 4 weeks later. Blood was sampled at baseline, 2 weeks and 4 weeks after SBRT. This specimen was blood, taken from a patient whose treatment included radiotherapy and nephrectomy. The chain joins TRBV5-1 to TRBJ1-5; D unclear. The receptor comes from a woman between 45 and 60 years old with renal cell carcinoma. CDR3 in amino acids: CASSLDIAGNQPQHF. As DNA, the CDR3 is TGCGCCAGCAGCCTCGATATTGCAGGCAATCAGCCCCAGCATTTT. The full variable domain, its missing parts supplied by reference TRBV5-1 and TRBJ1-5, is KAGVTQTPRYLIKTRGQQVTLSCSPISGHRSVSWYQQTPGQGLQFLFEYFSETQRNKGNFPGRFSGRQFSNSRSEMNVSTLELGDSALYLCASSLDIAGNQPQHFGDGTRLSIL.